The sequence of this TCR beta chain was determined in a study of Graves' ophthalmopathy and Graves' hyperthyroidism. About the research overall: Peripheral blood was collected at initial diagnosis, before any treatment. Points from the study as a whole: For separating ophthalmopathy from stable hyperthyroidism, a 13-signature model gave almost 90% sensitivity and 81.08% specificity.

The CDR3 contains 14 residues. Trimming took 6 bases from V and 3 from J, leaving 15 bases between them. Germline values: CDR1 MDHEN, CDR2 SYDVKM. The authors diagnosed from clinical symptoms, serum thyroxine, TRAb, thyroid ultrasound and orbital computed tomography. This clonotype was counted at least ten times. What it recognizes is unknown. TCR beta CDR3 regions were amplified from RNA transcripts. The first round was an RT-PCR with HTBI primers, and the second round was a multiplex PCR. TCRdb re-derived calls from the multiplex PCR reads in MiXCR, one entry per CDR3 protein. The sample has about 620,000 distinct CDR3 sequences, about 20% seen once; the top ten hold approximately 7.7%.

The chain uses TRBV28 and TRBJ2-7, with D perhaps TRBD1 (6 bases). This TCR was sampled from a woman younger than 30 with stable Graves' hyperthyroidism. Some clones in this sample may be carry-over from other donors' samples. The specimen sequenced was peripheral blood. DNA for the CDR3: TGTGCCAGCAGGGACGGACAGAGAGACTACGAGCAGTACTTC. Protein: CASRDGQRDYEQYF.